The 9 T cell receptor beta chains in this list originate from one sample, sequenced in a study of cytomegalovirus exposure and HLA in healthy donors (dated by TCRdb to the late 2010s). Library preparation was by the immunoSEQ multiplex PCR assay. The multiplex PCR relied on a mix of 60 forward primers for TCR Vbeta segments and 13 reverse primers for TCR Jbeta segments. TCRdb carries this immuneACCESS record with in-frame sequences only. Its versions omit some clonotypes, under half of them owing to an unresolved V gene in the studies checked, with the rest unexplained. The sample table lists some 100,000 clones, roughly 70% of them with a count of one. More than 9% of the sample is taken by the ten largest. Specimen: PBMCs. The origin of the receptors is a woman in her 50s in good health and CMV-seropositive.

The chain recombines TRBV27 with TRBJ2-7; 8 bases are shared with TRBD2. The germline V gene encodes CDR1 MNHEY and CDR2 SMNVEV (reference sequence). The CDR3 has 17 amino acids. The trim removed 2 bases at V and 5 bases at J, leaving 14 bases unmatched. The CDR3 reads CASSLGTLGLVTDEQYF. CDR3 DNA sequence: TGTGCCAGCAGTTTAGGCACGTTGGGACTAGTAACCGACGAGCAGTACTTC.

This rearrangement joins TRBV4-1 to TRBJ2-1; TRBD1 might be the D (6 bases). The CDR3 is 14 residues long. The germline CDR1 and CDR2 sequences are MGHRA and YSYEKL. V was clipped by 0 bases and J by 12 bases, with 15 bases between them. DNA for the CDR3: TGCGCCAGCAGCCAAGATCTCCAGGGGAATTGGCAGTTCTTC. Amino acids: CASSQDLQGNWQFF.

The chain carries TRBV6-4 and TRBJ2-1, with 14 bases identical to TRBD2. Germline V gene data show CDR1 as MRHNA and CDR2 as SNTAGT. This CDR3 region has 14 residues. The V gene end was trimmed by 0 bases and the J gene end by 12 bases; junction bases not matched to a gene: 1. Written as DNA, the CDR3 is TGTGCCAGCAGTGACTCGGGACTAGCGGGAGTGCAGTTCTTC. Residues: CASSDSGLAGVQFF.

V and J are TRBV5-1 and TRBJ2-2; weak D call: TRBD1 (6 bases). This CDR3 is 15 amino acids long. The germline V gene has CDR1 SGHRS and CDR2 YFSETQ. With 4 bases removed from V and 2 bases from J, the gap between germline ends came to 12 bases. The CDR3 DNA reads as TGCGCCAGCAGCATTGACAGGCCTAACACCGGGGAGCTGTTTTTT. It yields the protein CASSIDRPNTGELFF.

CDR3 sequence: CASSSGQGTYGYTF. The CDR3 nucleotides are TGTGCCAGCAGTTCGGGACAGGGAACCTATGGCTACACCTTC. The chain carries TRBV28 and TRBJ1-2; 9 bases match TRBD1. The germline V gene encodes CDR1 MDHEN and CDR2 SYDVKM. Germline trimming cut 4 bases from V and 4 bases from J; bases unmatched to any gene: 4. This CDR3 is 14 amino acids long.

The chain carries TRBV29-1 and TRBJ2-3, with TRBD2 matching 8 bases. The germline gives CDR1 SQVTM, CDR2 ANQGSEA. Trimming at V came to 0 bases and at J to 0 bases, leaving 5 bases not matched to a gene. The CDR3 is 16 amino acids. CDR3 amino acids: CSVEERLALSTDTQYF. CDR3 nucleotides: TGCAGCGTTGAAGAGCGACTAGCGCTTAGCACAGATACGCAGTATTTT.

The chain links TRBV5-4 to TRBJ2-2; 7 bases are shared with TRBD2. This CDR3 is built from 14 residues. Unmatched junction bases numbered 7, after V lost 9 bases and J lost 2 bases. CDR1 is SGHNT, CDR2 YYREEE, per germline (reference sequence). CDR3 sequence reads: CAIQAGPNTGELFF. The CDR3 bases are TGTGCCATCCAAGCGGGGCCCAACACCGGGGAGCTGTTTTTT.

The rearrangement uses TRBV5-6 and TRBJ2-7; maybe TRBD1 (5 bases). Germline CDR1 SGHDT, CDR2 YYEEEE. Trimming shortened V by 3 bases and J by 4 bases, and 17 bases separated the two germline ends. CDR3 size: 15 residues. The CDR3 sequence is CASSSSARVEYEQYF. Here the CDR3 DNA reads TGTGCCAGCAGCTCGTCCGCCAGGGTGGAGTACGAGCAGTACTTC.

This rearrangement joins TRBV21-1 to TRBJ2-1; the D segment call TRBD1 is taken from the table without a DNA check. TRBV21-1 is listed as a pseudogene. The length of the CDR3 is 16 residues. The CDR3 loop is CASTPRRDRGPNEQFF. CDR3 DNA sequence: TGTGCCAGCACCCCCCGTAGGGACAGGGGGCCAAATGAGCAGTTCTTC.